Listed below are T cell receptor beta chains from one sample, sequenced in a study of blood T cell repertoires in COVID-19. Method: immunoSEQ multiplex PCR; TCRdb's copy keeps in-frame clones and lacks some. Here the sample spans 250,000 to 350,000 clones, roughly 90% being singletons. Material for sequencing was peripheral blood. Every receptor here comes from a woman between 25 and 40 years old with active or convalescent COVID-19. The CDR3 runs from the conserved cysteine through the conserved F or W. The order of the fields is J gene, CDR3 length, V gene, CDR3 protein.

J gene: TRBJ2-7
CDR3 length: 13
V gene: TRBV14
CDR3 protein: CASSHQGANEQYF

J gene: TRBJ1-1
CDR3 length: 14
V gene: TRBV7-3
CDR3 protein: CASSPQTVNTEAFF

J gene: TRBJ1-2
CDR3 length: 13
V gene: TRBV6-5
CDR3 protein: CASTPGGALGYTF

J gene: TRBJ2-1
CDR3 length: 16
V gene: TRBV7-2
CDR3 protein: CASSLVTASSYNEQFF

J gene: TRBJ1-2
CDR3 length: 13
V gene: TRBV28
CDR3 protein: CASSPFGDQGYTF

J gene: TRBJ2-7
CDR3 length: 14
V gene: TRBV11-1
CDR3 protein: CASSKLAASYEQYF

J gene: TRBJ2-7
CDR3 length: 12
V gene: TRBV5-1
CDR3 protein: CASRSTGGEQYF

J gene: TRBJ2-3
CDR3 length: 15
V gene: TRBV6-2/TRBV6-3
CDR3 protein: CASSQDYFFTDTQYF

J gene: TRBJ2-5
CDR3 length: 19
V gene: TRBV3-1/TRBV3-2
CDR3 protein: CASSQGGLAGGLFQETQYF

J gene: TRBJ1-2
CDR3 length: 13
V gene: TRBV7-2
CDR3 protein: CASSPDRVQGYTF

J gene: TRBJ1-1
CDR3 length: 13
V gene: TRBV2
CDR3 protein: CASVGGRKTEAFF

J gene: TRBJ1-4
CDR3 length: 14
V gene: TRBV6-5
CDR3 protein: CASSQQPPNEKLFF

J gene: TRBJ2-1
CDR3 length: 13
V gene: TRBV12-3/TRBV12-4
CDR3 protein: CASSFGGRGRQFF

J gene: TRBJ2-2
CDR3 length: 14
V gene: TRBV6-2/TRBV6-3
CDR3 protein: CASSEAGEIGELFF

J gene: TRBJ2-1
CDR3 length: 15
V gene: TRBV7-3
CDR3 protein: CASSFQASSYNEQFF

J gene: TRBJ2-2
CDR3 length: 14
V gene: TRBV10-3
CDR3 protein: CATGTSGNTGELFF

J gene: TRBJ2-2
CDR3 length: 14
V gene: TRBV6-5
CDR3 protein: CASQLGRGSGELFF

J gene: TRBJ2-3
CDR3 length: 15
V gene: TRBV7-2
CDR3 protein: CASSLEGQGVYTQYF

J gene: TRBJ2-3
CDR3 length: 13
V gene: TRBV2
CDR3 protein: CASSVNRRDTQYF

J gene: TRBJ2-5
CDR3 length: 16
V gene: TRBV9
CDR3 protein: CASSVVGAGAQETQYF

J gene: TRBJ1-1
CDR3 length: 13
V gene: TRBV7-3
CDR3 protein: CASSLRWDSEAFF

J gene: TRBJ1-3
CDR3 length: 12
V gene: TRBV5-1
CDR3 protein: CASSSQENTIYF

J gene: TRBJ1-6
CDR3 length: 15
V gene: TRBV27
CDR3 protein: CASSQGGGIHSPLHF

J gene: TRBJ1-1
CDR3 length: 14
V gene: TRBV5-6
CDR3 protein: CASSLGGGATEAFF

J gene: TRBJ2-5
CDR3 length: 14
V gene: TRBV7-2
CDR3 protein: CASSPGTARAGQYF

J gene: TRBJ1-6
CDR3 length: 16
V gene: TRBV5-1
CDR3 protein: CASSLEDTAPRRPLHF